One sample yielded the 6 T cell receptor beta chains listed below, sequenced in a study of circulating and synovial CD4+ cells in juvenile arthritis. Assay: immunoSEQ multiplex PCR; the TCRdb copy retains only in-frame clones and omits some. Of around 13,000 clones listed, over 70% are singletons. The specimen was CD4+ T cells from synovial fluid. Receptors were obtained from a human patient with juvenile idiopathic arthritis. Some clones in this sample may be carry-over from other donors' samples.

V usage is TRBV7-8 and J usage is TRBJ2-7; 12 nucleotides align to TRBD2. This CDR3 spans 16 amino acids. Germline CDR1 reads SGHVS; CDR2 reads FQNEAQ. CDR3 sequence (DNA): TGTGCCAGCAGCTTAGAAGGCCCCGGACTAGCGGGGCCCTCGGTCGTC. Its translation: CASSLEGPGLAGPSVV.

This chain joins TRBV2 and TRBJ1-6; the match to TRBD1 covers 10 bases. J gave up 9 bases and V 8 bases, and 4 bases lay outside the gene matches. Germline CDR1 reads SNHLY; CDR2 reads FYNNEI. The CDR3 is 13 residues long. CDR3 sequence reads: CASGQGGGSPLHF. CDR3 bases: TGTGCCAGCGGACAGGGGGGGGGTTCACCCCTCCACTTT.

This chain links TRBV5-6 with TRBJ1-6, with 7 bases lining up with TRBD1. This CDR3 has 15 residues. V shed 2 bases, J shed 5 bases, and the junction held 4 bases outside the gene matches. Germline-derived CDR1 and CDR2 are SGHDT and YYEEEE. CDR3 sequence reads: CASSLLGQDNSPLHF. The CDR3, as DNA: TGTGCCAGCAGCTTACTCGGACAGGATAATTCACCCCTCCACTTT.

The V and J genes are TRBV7-2 and TRBJ2-1; 15 bases match TRBD2. This CDR3 is built from 19 residues. Germline-derived CDR1 and CDR2 are SGHTA and FQGNSA. V gave up 5 bases and J gave up 2 bases; unmatched junction bases: 10. The CDR3 spells CASSTRTSGGVVTYNEQFF. The DNA of the CDR3 is TGTGCCAGCAGCACCCGGACTAGCGGGGGGGTTGTAACCTACAATGAGCAGTTCTTC.

This clone has a single count. This chain connects TRBV6-5 to TRBJ2-5; 7 nucleotides line up with TRBD2. The J call is doubtful: the DNA matches TRBJ2-7 better. The germline CDR1 and CDR2 sequences are MNHEY and SVGAGI. This CDR3 spans 15 amino acids. The CDR3, as DNA: TGTGCCAGCAGTTACTTCGGGGGGATATCCTACGAGCAGTACTTC. Translating gives CASSYFGGISYEQYF.

The V and J genes are TRBV6-5 and TRBJ2-7; 9 nucleotides agree with TRBD1. The ends lost 8 bases at V and 3 bases at J; junction bases unmatched: 8. There are 14 residues in the CDR3. Germline CDR1 MNHEY, CDR2 SVGAGI. CDR3 loop: CASGVGGQGYEQYF. Written as DNA, the CDR3 is TGTGCCAGCGGGGTTGGGGGACAGGGCTACGAGCAGTACTTC.